Below, one TCR beta chain is given with its context. Its antigen is not identified. Every bit of the isolated RNA underwent reverse transcription, so sequencing read expressed TCRB transcripts. TCRdb's table, derived via immunoSEQ multiplex PCR, lists solely in-frame clones and lacks some. Here the sample spans hundreds of thousands of clones, over 12% being singletons. This CDR3 has 12 residues. The V gene's germline CDR1 is SGHDN and CDR2 FVKESK. V shed 2 bases and J shed 8 bases, with 6 bases lying between them. This specimen belongs to a study of beta chain features in type 1 diabetes. On the study more broadly: Examination spanned around 110 million sorted cells from all samples.

Broader study findings: In all four CD4+ subsets, TCRB CDR3 length was significantly, moderately reduced in type 1 diabetes. Cells that show high TCR expression could be over-represented by cDNA sequencing. VDJ junctions from patients with type 1 diabetes contained fewer insertions and more deletions. Whether HLA type influences TCRB rearrangement remained unresolved here.

The chain links TRBV14 to TRBJ1-4; D is ambiguous. The TCR sequence derives from a young man with type 1 diabetes. The sample taken for sequencing was naive CD4+ T cells from blood. The CDR3 is CASSQIGEKLFF. DNA of the CDR3: TGTGCCAGCAGCCAAATTGGGGAAAAACTGTTTTTT.